This TCR beta chain was observed in a study of T cells expressing NK-cell markers. At the level of the study: Beta-chain profiling covered CD3+CD56+NKG2C+, CD3+CD56+NKG2C- and CD3+CD56-NKG2C+ sorted subsets. The study sequenced eight donors, seven HCMV-seropositive and one seronegative.

The study's findings and limits: Several donors' CD3+CD56-NKG2C+ cells were dominated by the same clonotypes. For about 6 donors, the dominant NKG2C+ clonotypes made up roughly 1.0-7.5% of their CD8+ T cells.

TCRdb reprocessed the 5' RACE reads, keeping one entry per CDR3 protein, no DNA. This table holds roughly 390,000 distinct CDR3 sequences. Notes on this clonotype: Its antigen is unidentified.

Germline V gene sequence: CDR1 SGHTA, CDR2 FQGNSA. The CDR3 totals 15 residues. This chain connects TRBV7-2 to TRBJ2-7; TCRdb picks TRBD1, but there is no DNA to check that call. The receptor comes from a woman between 45 and 65 years old in good health. Material for sequencing was blood T cells: a sorted CD56 or NKG2C T cell subset, CD4+ or CD8+ T cells, or bulk PBMC T cells (not recorded which). The CDR3 is CASSTGPLNSYEQYF.